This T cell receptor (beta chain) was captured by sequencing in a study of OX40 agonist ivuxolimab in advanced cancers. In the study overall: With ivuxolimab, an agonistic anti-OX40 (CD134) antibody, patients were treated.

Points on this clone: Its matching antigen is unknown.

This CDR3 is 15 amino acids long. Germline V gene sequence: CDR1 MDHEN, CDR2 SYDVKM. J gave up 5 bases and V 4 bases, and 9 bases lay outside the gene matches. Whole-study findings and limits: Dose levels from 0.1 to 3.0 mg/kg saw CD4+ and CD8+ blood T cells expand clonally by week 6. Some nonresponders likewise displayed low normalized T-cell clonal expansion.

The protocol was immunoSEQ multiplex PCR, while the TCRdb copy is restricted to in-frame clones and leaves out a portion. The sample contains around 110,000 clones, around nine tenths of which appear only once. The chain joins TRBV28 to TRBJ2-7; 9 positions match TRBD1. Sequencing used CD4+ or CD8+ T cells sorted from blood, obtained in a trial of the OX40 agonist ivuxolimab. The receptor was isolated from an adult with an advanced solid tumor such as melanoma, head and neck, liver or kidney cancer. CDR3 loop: CASSSQGAGIHEQYF. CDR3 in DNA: TGTGCCAGCAGTTCACAGGGGGCTGGAATCCACGAGCAGTACTTC. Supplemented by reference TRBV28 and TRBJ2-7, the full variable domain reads DVKVTQSSRYLVKRTGEKVFLECVQDMDHENMFWYRQDPGLGLRLIYFSYDVKMKEKGDIPEGYSVSREKKERFSLILESASTNQTSMYLCASSSQGAGIHEQYFGPGTRLTVT.